These T cell receptor beta chains were read from a single sample in a study of PD-1 blockade in classical Hodgkin lymphoma. TCRdb's table, derived via immunoSEQ multiplex PCR, lists solely in-frame clones and lacks some. In the table there are about 13,000 clones, around 90% of which are singletons. The material was CD4+ T cells from blood, obtained at baseline. These receptors all stem from a human donor with classical Hodgkin lymphoma. Each CDR3 is given with its conserved first and last residue. Each record gives: CDR3 protein, CDR3 DNA, J gene, D gene, clone size, V gene. The D gene is left open where the match is weak. Some rows have no size entry. The others give once, few or many, or a class for an expanded clone.

CDR3 protein: CASSEVRGEQYF; CDR3 DNA: TGTGCCAGCAGTGAAGTAAGGGGTGAGCAGTACTTC; J gene: TRBJ2-7; D gene: .; clone size: .; V gene: TRBV6-1
CDR3 protein: CASSLGNQETQYF; CDR3 DNA: TGTGCCAGCAGCTTAGGGAACCAAGAGACCCAGTACTTC; J gene: TRBJ2-5; D gene: .; clone size: .; V gene: TRBV7-9
CDR3 protein: CASSLRRRAREAFF; CDR3 DNA: TGTGCCAGCAGTTTACGACGACGGGCCCGTGAAGCTTTCTTT; J gene: TRBJ1-1; D gene: .; clone size: .; V gene: TRBV28
CDR3 protein: CASRGGTGRTGELFF; CDR3 DNA: TGTGCCAGCAGGGGAGGTACAGGGAGAACCGGGGAGCTGTTTTTT; J gene: TRBJ2-2; D gene: .; clone size: .; V gene: TRBV7-2
CDR3 protein: CASSLQGQNTGELFF; CDR3 DNA: TGTGCCAGCAGTTTACAAGGCCAGAACACCGGGGAGCTGTTTTTT; J gene: TRBJ2-2; D gene: .; clone size: .; V gene: TRBV27
CDR3 protein: CASSPPGNNEQFF; CDR3 DNA: TGTGCCAGCTCACCACCGGGAAACAATGAGCAGTTCTTC; J gene: TRBJ2-1; D gene: .; clone size: .; V gene: TRBV18
CDR3 protein: CASSFSGGGSEQYF; CDR3 DNA: TGTGCCAGCAGCTTTAGCGGGGGAGGCTCCGAGCAGTACTTC; J gene: TRBJ2-7; D gene: TRBD2; clone size: .; V gene: TRBV5-6
CDR3 protein: CASSPQGPYSNTEAFF; CDR3 DNA: TGTGCCAGCTCGCCTCAGGGGCCCTATTCGAACACTGAAGCTTTCTTT; J gene: TRBJ1-1; D gene: .; clone size: .; V gene: TRBV18
CDR3 protein: CASSPAAGGLRETQYF; CDR3 DNA: TGTGCCAGCAGCCCAGCCGCGGGGGGCTTGAGGGAGACCCAGTACTTC; J gene: TRBJ2-5; D gene: TRBD2; clone size: .; V gene: TRBV27
CDR3 protein: CASGEYNEQFF; CDR3 DNA: TGCGCCAGCGGTGAATACAATGAGCAGTTCTTC; J gene: TRBJ2-1; D gene: .; clone size: .; V gene: TRBV5-1
CDR3 protein: CASSEGGEYGYTF; CDR3 DNA: TGTGCCAGCAGTGAAGGGGGGGAATATGGCTACACCTTC; J gene: TRBJ1-2; D gene: .; clone size: .; V gene: TRBV6-1
CDR3 protein: CASSHLKPSLGGELFF; CDR3 DNA: TGTGCCAGCAGCCACCTCAAACCTTCGTTAGGCGGGGAGCTGTTTTTT; J gene: TRBJ2-2; D gene: .; clone size: .; V gene: TRBV27
CDR3 protein: CASSLGQGTNEQYF; CDR3 DNA: TGCGCCAGCAGCTTGGGACAGGGCACCAACGAGCAGTACTTC; J gene: TRBJ2-7; D gene: TRBD1; clone size: .; V gene: TRBV5-1
CDR3 protein: CASSGGEIYEQYF; CDR3 DNA: TGTGCCAGCTCCGGCGGGGAGATCTACGAGCAGTACTTC; J gene: TRBJ2-7; D gene: .; clone size: .; V gene: TRBV7-4
CDR3 protein: CASSLARRYEQYF; CDR3 DNA: TGTGCCAGCAGCTTAGCGCGAAGATACGAGCAGTACTTC; J gene: TRBJ2-7; D gene: .; clone size: once; V gene: TRBV7-2
CDR3 protein: CASSPLGRENEQYF; CDR3 DNA: TGTGCCAGCTCACCCCTAGGCAGGGAAAACGAGCAGTACTTC; J gene: TRBJ2-7; D gene: .; clone size: once; V gene: TRBV18
CDR3 protein: CASSPGGNSPLHF; CDR3 DNA: TGTGCCAGCTCACCGGGTGGGAATTCACCCCTCCACTTT; J gene: TRBJ1-6; D gene: .; clone size: .; V gene: TRBV18
CDR3 protein: CASSSPGGSGSGNTIYF; CDR3 DNA: TGTGCCAGCAGCTCCCCAGGGGGAAGCGGCTCTGGAAACACCATATATTTT; J gene: TRBJ1-3; D gene: TRBD1; clone size: .; V gene: TRBV7-9
CDR3 protein: CASSPPGAVEQFF; CDR3 DNA: TGTGCCAGCTCACCCCCAGGGGCGGTTGAGCAGTTCTTC; J gene: TRBJ2-1; D gene: .; clone size: .; V gene: TRBV18
CDR3 protein: CASSDRVNTEAFF; CDR3 DNA: TGTGCCAGCTCTGACAGGGTGAACACTGAAGCTTTCTTT; J gene: TRBJ1-1; D gene: TRBD1; clone size: .; V gene: TRBV7-8
CDR3 protein: CASSLGQAVKNIQYF; CDR3 DNA: TGCGCCAGCAGCCTGGGACAGGCGGTCAAAAACATTCAGTACTTC; J gene: TRBJ2-4; D gene: TRBD1; clone size: .; V gene: TRBV10-2
CDR3 protein: CASRARGNTGELFF; CDR3 DNA: TGTGCCAGCAGAGCCAGGGGTAACACCGGGGAGCTGTTTTTT; J gene: TRBJ2-2; D gene: .; clone size: once; V gene: TRBV6-4
CDR3 protein: CASSKAAHYYEQYF; CDR3 DNA: TGTGCCAGTAGCAAGGCGGCTCATTACTACGAGCAGTACTTC; J gene: TRBJ2-7; D gene: .; clone size: .; V gene: TRBV19
CDR3 protein: CASSLDLSGGPPPFTDTQYF; CDR3 DNA: TGTGCCAGCAGCTTAGATCTCTCCGGGGGGCCACCTCCCTTCACAGATACGCAGTATTTT; J gene: TRBJ2-3; D gene: .; clone size: .; V gene: TRBV11-2
CDR3 protein: CASRLQGVGQPQHF; CDR3 DNA: TGTGCCAGCAGACTACAGGGGGTCGGGCAGCCCCAGCATTTT; J gene: TRBJ1-5; D gene: TRBD1; clone size: few; V gene: TRBV27
CDR3 protein: CASSQDVQTVLAGELFF; CDR3 DNA: TGCGCCAGCAGCCAAGACGTCCAGACTGTTTTGGCCGGGGAGCTGTTTTTT; J gene: TRBJ2-2; D gene: .; clone size: .; V gene: TRBV4-1